This T cell receptor (beta chain) derives from a study of T cell therapy after organ transplantation. Findings and caveats of the study: Lower pretherapy CD8 clonality went with larger post-therapy fold change.

In regard to this clone: The antigen is unknown.

Libraries were prepared by immunoSEQ multiplex PCR; TCRdb keeps only in-frame clonotypes and omits some of them. The sample includes 45,000 to 60,000 clones, about 95% of them seen just once. The V end was cut by 11 bases, the J end by 3 bases, with 11 bases between. The V gene's germline CDR1 is MNHEY and CDR2 SMNVEV (reference sequence). The CDR3 is made up of 12 amino acids. The material was CD8+ T cells from blood, obtained before autologous CMV-specific T cell therapy. The V call is TRBV27, the J call TRBJ2-4; a possible D gene is TRBD2 (6 bases). This receptor was obtained from a human patient who had received a solid organ transplant and had CMV disease. The CDR3 sequence: CAFNGGKNIQYF. The DNA of the CDR3 is TGTGCCTTCAACGGGGGCAAAAACATTCAGTACTTC.